A single sample gave rise to the 27 T cell receptor beta chains below, sequenced in a study of cytomegalovirus exposure and HLA in healthy donors. The PCR employed 60 Vbeta primers together with 13 Jbeta primers. Clones were read by immunoSEQ multiplex PCR, and TCRdb kept only the in-frame ones, dropping some. The sample shows more than 85,000 clones, more than 75% of them seen only once. The source material was PBMCs. The receptors were gathered from a man in his forties in good health and CMV-seronegative.

V usage is TRBV28 and J usage is TRBJ1-2; D may be TRBD1 (6 bases). CDR1 is MDHEN, CDR2 SYDVKM, per germline. Trimming took off 6 bases at V and 4 bases at J, with 9 bases between the two ends. The CDR3 loop spans 12 amino acids. The CDR3 nucleotides read TGTGCCAGCAGCACAGGGACCTATGGCTACACCTTC. Its translation is CASSTGTYGYTF.

This chain joins TRBV5-1 and TRBJ1-1; 9 nucleotides align to TRBD1. Germline V gene data show CDR1 as SGHRS and CDR2 as YFSETQ. The CDR3 length is 15 residues. The V gene end was trimmed by 4 bases and the J gene end by 1 base; junction bases not matched to a gene: 5. The CDR3 loop is CASSPGQGRNTEAFF. The DNA for the CDR3 is TGCGCCAGCAGCCCCGGACAGGGGAGGAACACTGAAGCTTTCTTT.

This chain uses TRBV6-6 with TRBJ1-4; D is possibly TRBD1 (6 bases). The CDR3 spans 16 residues. From germline, CDR1 is MNHNY and CDR2 SVGAGI (reference sequence). Trimming left V 7 bases short and J 7 bases short, with 22 bases between. CDR3 region: CASTPHGAEGGEKLFF. The CDR3, as DNA: TGTGCCAGCACCCCTCATGGGGCGGAAGGGGGTGAAAAACTGTTTTTT.

V and J are TRBV27 and TRBJ1-6; no firm D call. The V end lost 3 bases, the J end lost 13 bases, and 22 bases lay between the germline ends. Germline loops: CDR1 MNHEY, CDR2 SMNVEV (reference sequence). The CDR3 extends over 16 amino acids. The CDR3 sequence is CASSFGFQLYPAPLHF. Written as DNA, the CDR3 is TGTGCCAGCAGTTTCGGGTTCCAACTCTATCCGGCTCCCCTCCACTTT.

About this clone itself: A read error may account for a junction end that differs from germline. This chain uses TRBV5-1 with TRBJ2-5, with D unresolved. The CDR3 consists of 14 residues. CDR1 is SGHRS and CDR2 is YFSETQ in the germline V gene. The CDR3 is CASSLSSGFSHQDF. The CDR3 nucleotides are TGCGCCAGCAGCCTCTCCTCCGGTTTTTCCCACCAAGACTTC.

J is TRBJ2-5 and V is TRBV7-2; D may be TRBD2 (7 bases). This CDR3 contains 14 residues. Germline lookup yields CDR1 SGHTA and CDR2 FQGNSA. V was clipped by 1 base and J by 7 bases, with 13 bases between them. The CDR3 nucleotides are TGTGCCAGCAGCTTAGAGGGGGGGTTGACGACCCAGTACTTC. Translating gives CASSLEGGLTTQYF.

The V call is TRBV5-4, the J call TRBJ2-5, with TRBD2 matching 10 bases. V shed 2 bases and J 2 bases; nucleotides not matched to a gene: 0. Germline CDR1 reads SGHNT; CDR2 reads YYREEE (reference sequence). This CDR3 region has 14 residues. This chain's CDR3 is CASSLAGGQETQYF. CDR3 in DNA: TGTGCCAGCAGCTTAGCGGGGGGGCAAGAGACCCAGTACTTC.

The count of this clone is one. V is TRBV6-5 and J is TRBJ1-1, with unresolved D. The CDR3 runs 14 residues. CDR1 and CDR2 (germline): MNHEY, SVGAGI. The germline V and J ends were trimmed by 7 bases and 1 base, with 13 bases remaining between them. This CDR3 reads CASNRRGGNTEAFF. The CDR3 nucleotides read TGTGCCAGCAATAGACGCGGTGGGAACACTGAAGCTTTCTTT.

The chain joins TRBV29-1 to TRBJ2-7, with 9 positions matching TRBD2. CDR3 length: 16 residues. Per germline, CDR1 SQVTM and CDR2 ANQGSEA. J was trimmed by 0 bases and V by 4 bases; bases with no gene match: 10. The CDR3 protein is CSVVVLLAGLSYEQYF. The CDR3, as DNA: TGCAGCGTTGTGGTCCTACTAGCGGGTCTCTCCTACGAGCAGTACTTC.

The chain carries TRBV5-6 and TRBJ2-7; 7 bases agree with TRBD1. Germline lookup yields CDR1 SGHDT and CDR2 YYEEEE. V lost 1 base to trimming and J lost 7 bases; unmatched junction nucleotides: 8. The length of the CDR3 is 14 residues. This CDR3 reads CASSLTGASREQYF. The CDR3 nucleotides are TGTGCCAGCAGCTTGACAGGGGCGTCAAGGGAGCAGTACTTC. Full variable domain (outside the CDR3, taken from reference TRBV5-6 and TRBJ2-7): DAGVTQSPTHLIKTRGQQVTLRCSPKSGHDTVSWYQQALGQGPQFIFQYYEEEERQRGNFPDRFSGHQFPNYSSELNVNALLLGDSALYLCASSLTGASREQYFGPGTRLTVT.

The chain links TRBV20-1 to TRBJ1-2; a weak D match, TRBD1 (5 bases). The germline V gene encodes CDR1 DFQATT and CDR2 SNEGSKA (reference sequence). The CDR3 consists of 11 residues. Deletions cut 6 bases from V and 4 bases from J, with 9 bases between. The CDR3 coding sequence is TGCAGTGCCTCAGGGATCTATGGCTACACCTTC. Its translation: CSASGIYGYTF.

CDR3 in amino acids: CASSARTGTGRETQYF. CDR3 coding DNA: TGTGCCAGCAGCGCCAGAACAGGGACAGGGAGGGAGACCCAGTACTTC. This chain uses TRBV9 with TRBJ2-5, with TRBD1 matching 9 bases. This CDR3 has 16 amino acids. Germline V gene lookup returns CDR1 SGDLS and CDR2 YYNGEE. J was trimmed by 5 bases and V by 3 bases; bases with no gene match: 11.

This clone was seen only once. The V call is TRBV29-1, the J call TRBJ1-5; TRBD1 might be the D (6 bases). The CDR3 is 13 amino acids. Germline CDR1 reads SQVTM; CDR2 reads ANQGSEA. Trimming shortened V by 6 bases and J by 0 bases, and 9 bases separated the two germline ends. The CDR3, as DNA: TGCAGCGTAGTACAGGGTAGCAATCAGCCCCAGCATTTT. Translating gives CSVVQGSNQPQHF.

The V call is TRBV28, the J call TRBJ2-7; a possible D gene is TRBD2 (6 bases). The CDR3 contains 15 residues. Germline V gives CDR1 MDHEN, CDR2 SYDVKM. V was clipped by 8 bases and J by 0 bases, with 17 bases between them. The CDR3 sequence: CASLDPRRGSYEQYF. Written as DNA, the CDR3 is TGTGCCAGCCTGGATCCCCGGCGGGGCTCCTACGAGCAGTACTTC.

Of note for this clone: The junction departs from germline at one end; a sequencing error may be responsible. The V call is TRBV5-4, the J call TRBJ1-1; D remains unclear. CDR3 size: 13 residues. Germline CDR1 SGHNT, CDR2 YYREEE (reference sequence). DNA for the CDR3: TGTGCCAGCGGCTTGGCGGTGAACACTGAAGCTTTCTTT. Its protein is CASGLAVNTEAFF.

This clone was seen once. The chain is built from TRBV27 and TRBJ1-2; D might be TRBD1 (5 bases). CDR3 length: 13 residues. V lost 2 bases, J lost 8 bases, and 12 bases lay in between. Germline V gene data show CDR1 as MNHEY and CDR2 as SMNVEV (reference sequence). The CDR3 reads CASSLRQGGGYTF. The CDR3 DNA is TGTGCCAGCAGTTTAAGGCAGGGCGGAGGCTACACCTTC.

The chain joins TRBV9 to TRBJ2-7, with 8 bases identical to TRBD2. Trimming took 4 bases from V and 2 from J; bases not matched to a gene: 8. Germline CDR1 SGDLS, CDR2 YYNGEE. The CDR3 has 15 amino acids. The CDR3 bases are TGTGCCAGCAGCCCCAGCGGGGGATATCCCTACGAGCAGTACTTC. Translation gives CASSPSGGYPYEQYF.

The rearrangement uses TRBV5-4 and TRBJ1-2; 10 positions agree with TRBD1. This CDR3 is built from 15 residues. V shed 0 bases, J shed 8 bases, and the junction held 7 bases outside the gene matches. Germline CDR1 and CDR2: SGHNT and YYREEE (reference sequence). Here the CDR3 DNA reads TGTGCCAGCAGCTTGGTAGACAGGGGGCTGCAGGGCTACACCTTC. The encoded protein is CASSLVDRGLQGYTF.

This clone showed up just once. The chain carries TRBV19 and TRBJ1-4; possible D gene TRBD1, 6 bases. The V and J ends lost 1 base and 4 bases respectively, with 10 bases between them. The germline V gene has CDR1 LNHDA and CDR2 SQIVND (reference sequence). This CDR3 contains 15 residues. The CDR3, as DNA: TGTGCCAGTAGTATAGCGTGGGGGCTTAATGAAAAACTGTTTTTT. Protein: CASSIAWGLNEKLFF.

The genes are TRBV6-5 and TRBJ1-1; no reliable D call. The V gene lost 2 bases and the J gene lost 4 bases, with 8 bases spanning the gap. CDR3 length: 13 residues. CDR1 is MNHEY and CDR2 is SVGAGI in the germline V gene. The CDR3 region is CASSYREATEAFF. CDR3 nucleotide sequence: TGTGCCAGCAGTTACAGGGAGGCCACTGAAGCTTTCTTT.

The genes are TRBV2 and TRBJ1-5, with D perhaps matching TRBD1 (6 bases). The CDR3 runs to 14 residues. Trimming left V 5 bases short and J 1 base short, with 9 bases between. Germline lookup yields CDR1 SNHLY and CDR2 FYNNEI. CDR3 coding DNA: TGTGCCAGCAGTCCGGACAGAAGCAATCAGCCCCAGCATTTT. It yields the protein CASSPDRSNQPQHF.

The chain employs TRBV6-5 and TRBJ1-5; D gene uncertain. V lost 7 bases to trimming and J lost 3 bases, with 13 bases between them. Germline CDR1 reads MNHEY; CDR2 reads SVGAGI. This CDR3 has 14 amino acids. The chain's CDR3 is CASKSSSINQPQHF. For the CDR3, the DNA is TGTGCCAGCAAGAGTAGCAGCATCAATCAGCCCCAGCATTTT.

V is TRBV7-2 and J is TRBJ2-1; tentative D call: TRBD1 (5 bases). From germline, CDR1 is SGHTA and CDR2 FQGNSA. The CDR3 length is 18 residues. Trimming stripped 3 bases from V and 3 bases from J, with 21 bases between. Here the CDR3 reads CASSFFSILQVGYNEQFF. CDR3 nucleotide sequence: TGTGCCAGCAGCTTCTTCTCTATTCTACAGGTGGGCTACAATGAGCAGTTCTTC.

The V call is TRBV5-4, the J call TRBJ2-2; D is possibly TRBD2 (5 bases). Trimming cost V 2 bases and J 3 bases, with 20 bases left between them. CDR3 length equals 18 residues. CDR1 and CDR2 (germline): SGHNT, YYREEE (reference sequence). The CDR3 reads CASSFAYPSRRYTGELFF. In DNA form, the CDR3 reads TGTGCCAGCAGCTTCGCTTACCCTAGCAGACGTTACACCGGGGAGCTGTTTTTT.

For this clone: At the DNA level, this CDR3 is encoded by other sequences in the same sample as well. This chain uses TRBV18 with TRBJ1-5; D might be TRBD1 (5 bases). This CDR3 is built from 13 residues. Trimming removed 2 bases at V and 6 bases at J, with 8 bases between. In germline, CDR1 is KGHSH, CDR2 LQKENI. This CDR3 reads CASSPGGGQPQHF. In DNA form, the CDR3 reads TGTGCCAGCTCACCAGGGGGAGGTCAGCCCCAGCATTTT.

The chain links TRBV15 to TRBJ2-2; D possibly corresponds to TRBD1 (5 bases). The CDR3 runs to 15 residues. V was cut by 5 bases and J by 3 bases, with 13 bases left in between. Germline values: CDR1 LNHNV, CDR2 YYDKDF (reference sequence). CDR3 sequence: CATSGHTRDTGELFF. The CDR3 DNA reads as TGTGCCACCAGCGGACACACCCGGGACACCGGGGAGCTGTTTTTT.

The chain employs TRBV6-4 and TRBJ1-1, with 8 nucleotides matching TRBD1. The length of the CDR3 is 16 residues. CDR1 is MRHNA and CDR2 is SNTAGT in the germline V gene. J was trimmed by 3 bases and V by 4 bases; bases with no gene match: 10. The CDR3 sequence: CASSVGPNRGDTEAFF. CDR3 nucleotides: TGTGCCAGCAGTGTAGGTCCGAACAGGGGGGACACTGAAGCTTTCTTT.